One and the same sample provided the 8 T cell receptor beta chains below, sequenced in a study of molecular identifiers for immune sequencing clone quantification. Using its own MiXCR run on the PCR reads, TCRdb lists one record per CDR3 protein. Seen here are 460,000 or so distinct CDR3 sequences, about a fifth observed once, and the top ten hold more than 0.8%. Input material: naive CD8+ T cells from blood, with Jurkat cell RNA spiked in. Subset here: FACS-sorted CD8+CD4-CCR7+CD45RA+ naive T cells. The receptors shown here come from a human donor in good health. Some libraries in this study had Jurkat cell RNA spiked in.

Ten or more counts support this clonotype. The genes are TRBV12-3 or TRBV12-4 and TRBJ2-3; 7 bases match TRBD2. V shed 6 bases and J 3 bases; nucleotides not matched to a gene: 6. This CDR3 contains 14 residues. Written as DNA, the CDR3 is TGTGCCAGCAGACCGACTAGCTGGACAGATACGCAGTATTTT. This translates into CASRPTSWTDTQYF.

This clonotype was seen many times. The chain recombines TRBV7-9 with TRBJ2-7, with 9 bases that match TRBD1. CDR1 SEHNR and CDR2 FQNEAQ come from the germline V gene (reference sequence). V lost 5 bases, J lost 6 bases, and 8 bases stayed unmatched. This CDR3 comprises 14 residues. As DNA, the CDR3 is TGTGCCAGCAGCCCCGGGACAGGGCTGGCCGAGCAGTACTTC. Translated: CASSPGTGLAEQYF.

This clonotype was counted ten times or more. The chain has TRBV6-2 or TRBV6-3 and TRBJ1-1; TRBD1 matches at 7 bases. Germline V CDR1 and CDR2: MNHEY, SVGEGT. V trimming: 8 bases; J trimming: 5 bases; junction bases outside the gene matches: 14. The CDR3 runs to 15 residues. This CDR3 reads CASGARGPSWTEAFF. The CDR3 nucleotides read TGTGCCAGCGGGGCTAGGGGGCCTTCGTGGACTGAAGCTTTCTTT.

This chain uses TRBV27 with TRBJ2-3; D is tentatively TRBD1 or TRBD2 (5 bases each). The length of the CDR3 is 15 residues. Germline V CDR1 and CDR2: MNHEY, SMNVEV (reference sequence). The ends were cut back, 3 bases at V and 2 bases at J, with 12 bases in the middle. CDR3 DNA: TGTGCCAGCAGTTTCCTCGGGACGGCCACAGATACGCAGTATTTT. As protein: CASSFLGTATDTQYF.

This clonotype was seen many times. The chain is built from TRBV5-6 and TRBJ1-1; D remains unclear. The V gene lost 1 base and the J gene lost 8 bases, with 9 bases spanning the gap. Germline V gene sequence: CDR1 SGHDT, CDR2 YYEEEE. There are 12 residues in the CDR3. This CDR3 reads CASSLYTAEAFF. Written as DNA, the CDR3 is TGTGCCAGCAGCTTGTATACAGCCGAAGCTTTCTTT.

This clonotype was recorded many times. This sequence joins TRBV5-4 and TRBJ2-3; 7 bases match TRBD2. Trimming removed 3 bases from V and 2 bases from J; junction bases left unmatched: 6. The CDR3 consists of 15 residues. Germline V CDR1 and CDR2: SGHNT, YYREEE (reference sequence). CDR3 DNA: TGTGCCAGCAGCTCCCCTAGCGGACACACAGATACGCAGTATTTT. Translation gives CASSSPSGHTDTQYF.

Ten or more counts support this clonotype. The V gene is TRBV12-3 or TRBV12-4, the J gene TRBJ1-5; maybe TRBD1 (5 bases). The CDR3 is 15 amino acids. Trimming cost V 6 bases and J 5 bases, with 17 bases left between them. CDR3 bases: TGTGCCAGCAGCTTCGTTGGGACTCTGGATCAGCCCCAGCATTTT. Protein: CASSFVGTLDQPQHF.

Turning to this clonotype: It may be a read error: a sequence one base away is much more abundant. This sequence joins TRBV12-3 or TRBV12-4 and TRBJ2-1; D is perhaps TRBD1 or TRBD2 (6 bases each). This CDR3 is 17 amino acids long. V shed 5 bases and J shed 9 bases, with 26 bases lying between them. The CDR3 nucleotides read TGTGCCAGCAGTCCCCCGGAGGGGGGTCCAACTAGTGCTGAGCAGTTCTTC. Protein sequence: CASSPPEGGPTSAEQFF.